The present entry profiles one T cell receptor (beta chain) with its context. Its matching antigen is unknown. This specimen comes from a study of shared clonotypes between healthy human individuals. Regarding the study as a whole: Clonotypes not shared had lower generation probabilities than those common to all four donors.

Terminally differentiated effector memory CD45RA+ cells were excluded by CCR7 positive selection of CD45RO-negative cells. Assay used: immunoSEQ multiplex PCR; TCRdb lists only in-frame clones, some missing. The sample has roughly 650,000 clones, approximately 96% seen once; the top ten hold 0.11%. Trimming left V 5 bases short and J 2 bases short, with 15 bases between. This CDR3 contains 15 residues. Looked up from germline, CDR1 is MDHEN and CDR2 is SYDVKM. Sequenced sample: naive CD8+ T cells sorted from blood. This receptor was obtained from a woman in her 30s in good health. V is TRBV28 and J is TRBJ1-1; D perhaps matches TRBD1 (5 bases). In DNA form, the CDR3 reads TGTGCCAGCAGTACCCCCCGGGACTACAACACTGAAGCTTTCTTT. Translating gives CASSTPRDYNTEAFF.